These 32 T cell receptor beta chains were all obtained from the same sample, sequenced in a study of T cells in localized non-small cell lung cancer. Assay used: immunoSEQ multiplex PCR; TCRdb lists only in-frame clones, some missing. The data hold 23,000 or so clones, with about 90% observed a single time. This sample comprised peripheral blood, obtained before any cancer treatment. These receptor sequences come from a male donor at least 60 years old with stage I squamous cell lung carcinoma.

The rearrangement uses TRBV2 and TRBJ1-3; TRBD1 agrees at 9 bases. J was trimmed by 6 bases and V by 6 bases; bases with no gene match: 6. The CDR3 spans 14 residues. In germline, CDR1 is SNHLY, CDR2 FYNNEI. The CDR3 loop reads CASRRTGELNTIYF. CDR3 in DNA: TGTGCCAGCAGGCGGACAGGGGAATTAAACACCATATATTTT.

This rearrangement joins TRBV30 to TRBJ2-1; D may be TRBD1 (7 bases). This CDR3 region has 15 residues. V dropped 8 bases and J dropped 4 bases, with 21 bases sitting between them. Germline CDR1 reads GTSNPN; CDR2 reads SVGIG (reference sequence). The CDR3 DNA is TGTGCCGGAAGCCCAACAGGGGACTGGTACAATGAGCAGTTCTTC. It encodes CAGSPTGDWYNEQFF.

The J gene is TRBJ2-2, the V gene TRBV14; maybe TRBD2 (5 bases). The V gene lost 1 base and the J gene lost 1 base, with 7 bases spanning the gap. This CDR3 is built from 15 residues. In germline, CDR1 is SGHDN, CDR2 FVKESK. The CDR3 region has the DNA TGTGCCAGCAGCCAAGGGACTTGGAACACCGGGGAGCTGTTTTTT. The encoded protein is CASSQGTWNTGELFF.

The chain links TRBV9 to TRBJ2-7; possibly TRBD2 for D (5 bases). In germline, CDR1 is SGDLS, CDR2 YYNGEE. V lost 0 bases, J lost 2 bases, and 6 bases lay in between. This CDR3 spans 13 amino acids. In nucleotides, the CDR3 is TGTGCCAGCAGCGTAGGAGGGACCTACGAGCAGTACTTC. Its translation is CASSVGGTYEQYF.

This chain uses TRBV28 with TRBJ1-1; TRBD1 might be the D (6 bases). Germline CDR1 MDHEN, CDR2 SYDVKM. CDR3 length: 15 residues. V lost 6 bases, J lost 3 bases, and 17 bases lay in between. CDR3: CASRSTGNADTEAFF. CDR3 nucleotides: TGTGCCAGCAGGAGTACAGGGAACGCCGACACTGAAGCTTTCTTT.

This chain links TRBV30 with TRBJ1-6; D is unclear. Trimming removed 0 bases from V and 5 bases from J, with 5 bases in between. The CDR3 extends over 13 amino acids. From germline, CDR1 is GTSNPN and CDR2 SVGIG (reference sequence). CDR3 in DNA: TGTGCCTGGAGTGTAAGGGATAATTCACCCCTCCACTTT. Translating it yields CAWSVRDNSPLHF.

The CDR3 region is CASSFVRVHEQYF. The CDR3 nucleotides are TGTGCCAGCAGCTTCGTCAGGGTCCACGAGCAGTACTTC. The gene calls are TRBV11-2 and TRBJ2-7, with D possibly TRBD1 on 5 matching bases. Germline V gives CDR1 SGHAT, CDR2 FQNNGV. V was cut by 3 bases and J by 5 bases, with 11 bases left in between. CDR3 length: 13 residues.

The chain combines TRBV6-1 with TRBJ1-3; D might be TRBD1 (6 bases). V lost 7 bases to trimming and J lost 0 bases, with 13 bases between them. Germline assignment: CDR1 MNHNS and CDR2 SASEGT. The CDR3 spans 15 residues. As DNA, the CDR3 is TGTGCCAGCACCCGGGACATTCTCTCTGGAAACACCATATATTTT. Its translation: CASTRDILSGNTIYF.

This chain joins TRBV2 and TRBJ1-2; no clear D gene. V lost 5 bases to trimming and J lost 4 bases, with 23 bases between them. Germline V lookup: CDR1 SNHLY, CDR2 FYNNEI. The CDR3 sequence is 17 residues long. The CDR3 sequence: CASSSLETLHNIYGYTF. The CDR3 DNA reads TGTGCCAGCAGTTCCTTAGAGACCCTCCACAATATCTATGGCTACACCTTC. Variable domain in full (rest from reference TRBV2 and TRBJ1-2): EPEVTQTPSHQVTQMGQEVILRCVPISNHLYFYWYRQILGQKVEFLVSFYNNEISEKSEIFDDQFSVERPDGSNFTLKIRSTKLEDSAMYFCASSSLETLHNIYGYTFGSGTRLTVV.

The chain links TRBV5-1 to TRBJ2-1; 8 bases agree with TRBD2. Germline CDR1 SGHRS, CDR2 YFSETQ. The CDR3 has 17 residues. Trimming at V came to 3 bases and at J to 0 bases, leaving 8 bases not matched to a gene. The CDR3 loop reads CASSSSAGGPSYNEQFF. Here the CDR3 DNA reads TGCGCCAGCAGCTCCTCGGCGGGAGGCCCCTCCTACAATGAGCAGTTCTTC.

The chain recombines TRBV11-2 with TRBJ1-2; D perhaps matches TRBD1 (6 bases). V was cut by 1 base and J by 1 base, with 7 bases left in between. This CDR3 is 14 amino acids long. Germline V gene lookup returns CDR1 SGHAT and CDR2 FQNNGV. CDR3 sequence: CASSLVGGNYGYTF. CDR3 DNA: TGTGCCAGCAGCTTAGTAGGGGGTAACTATGGCTACACCTTC.

The rearrangement joins TRBV7-2 to TRBJ1-2, with a weak D call TRBD1 (6 bases). In germline, CDR1 is SGHTA, CDR2 FQGNSA. The CDR3 contains 14 residues. With 2 bases removed from V and 8 bases from J, the gap between germline ends came to 15 bases. The CDR3 coding sequence is TGTGCCAGCAGCTTAAGGTGGGGGGCTGGCGGCTACACCTTC. Translated, it gives CASSLRWGAGGYTF.

This clone has just a few counts. V gene TRBV7-9 combines with J gene TRBJ1-1; possible D gene TRBD1, 6 bases. This CDR3 spans 15 amino acids. Germline CDR1 reads SEHNR; CDR2 reads FQNEAQ (reference sequence). Trimming cost V 2 bases and J 3 bases, with 13 bases left between them. The CDR3 here is CASSLSRGRDTEAFF. The CDR3 DNA reads as TGTGCCAGCAGCTTATCCAGGGGAAGGGACACTGAAGCTTTCTTT.

The chain is built from TRBV6-5 and TRBJ1-1; D call uncertain. Per germline, CDR1 MNHEY and CDR2 SVGAGI. The CDR3 is 15 residues long. Trimming shortened V by 2 bases and J by 1 base, and 11 bases separated the two germline ends. The CDR3 bases are TGTGCCAGCAGTTACGGCACTACGACGAACACTGAAGCTTTCTTT. Protein sequence: CASSYGTTTNTEAFF.

The V and J genes are TRBV27 and TRBJ2-3; D gene uncertain. Germline V CDR1 and CDR2: MNHEY, SMNVEV (reference sequence). There are 14 residues in the CDR3. V was shortened by 2 bases and J by 0 bases, with 6 bases between the two germline ends. In DNA form, the CDR3 reads TGTGCCAGCAGTTTAGGTCTTAGCACAGATACGCAGTATTTT. Translation: CASSLGLSTDTQYF.

The chain combines TRBV29-1 with TRBJ2-7; 9 nucleotides line up with TRBD1. Germline CDR1 and CDR2: SQVTM and ANQGSEA. The CDR3 covers 12 residues. The junction had 7 bases not matched to a gene; V was cut back by 7 bases and J by 6 bases. CDR3 nucleotide sequence: TGCAGCGGAAGGGACAGGGCGGGCGAGCAGTACTTC. It translates to CSGRDRAGEQYF.

The V and J genes are TRBV6-6 and TRBJ2-3; 7 bases line up with TRBD1. Germline trimming cut 6 bases from V and 2 bases from J; bases unmatched to any gene: 5. From germline, CDR1 is MNHNY and CDR2 SVGAGI (reference sequence). The CDR3 is 14 amino acids. CDR3 nucleotide sequence: TGTGCCAGCAGCGACAGGGTGACCACAGATACGCAGTATTTT. Encoded protein: CASSDRVTTDTQYF.

This clone came up a few times. The rearrangement joins TRBV5-5 to TRBJ2-2, with 11 positions matching TRBD2. The V and J ends lost 3 bases and 4 bases, in that order; junction bases with no gene match: 2. This CDR3 has 15 residues. Per germline, CDR1 SGHKS and CDR2 YYEKEE (reference sequence). This CDR3 is CASSSTSGTTGELFF. Written as DNA, the CDR3 is TGTGCCAGCAGCTCGACTAGCGGGACCACCGGGGAGCTGTTTTTT.

Only a few counts were recorded for this clone. The CDR3 bases are TGTGCCAGCAGCCCCTGGTCTTGCGTC. Translation gives CASSPWSCV. The chain carries TRBV5-8 and TRBJ2-7; D ambiguous. The CDR3 has 9 amino acids. Per the germline V gene, CDR1 is SGHTS and CDR2 is YDEGEE.

The V and J genes are TRBV6-5 and TRBJ1-1; D may be TRBD1 (6 bases). V was shortened by 0 bases and J by 3 bases, with 11 bases between the two germline ends. This CDR3 has 15 residues. Germline V lookup: CDR1 MNHEY, CDR2 SVGAGI. The DNA for the CDR3 is TGTGCCAGCAGTTACTCGAGGACAGCCCACACTGAAGCTTTCTTT. Protein product: CASSYSRTAHTEAFF.

V and J are TRBV4-1 and TRBJ2-7; 11 bases are shared with TRBD2. The CDR3 contains 16 residues. CDR1 and CDR2 from the germline V gene are MGHRA and YSYEKL. Trimming at V came to 1 base and at J to 3 bases, leaving 5 bases not matched to a gene. In DNA form, the CDR3 reads TGCGCCAGCAGCCAAGTAGGGCTAGCGGGGGGCTACGAGCAGTACTTC. Its translation is CASSQVGLAGGYEQYF.

This rearrangement joins TRBV6-5 to TRBJ2-5, with TRBD2 matching 7 bases. The junction had 6 bases not matched to a gene; V was cut back by 5 bases and J by 12 bases. The CDR3 consists of 11 residues. Germline V gene data show CDR1 as MNHEY and CDR2 as SVGAGI. The CDR3 sequence: CASSGGLDEYF. DNA for the CDR3: TGTGCCAGCAGTGGCGGACTAGATGAGTACTTC.

The V gene is TRBV9, the J gene TRBJ2-3; 11 bases map to TRBD2. The V segment lost 4 bases and the J segment 3 bases; nucleotides outside the gene matches: 7. The CDR3 is 16 residues long. CDR1 is SGDLS and CDR2 is YYNGEE in the germline V gene. The CDR3 DNA is TGTGCCAGCAGCATCACTAGCGGGAGTGGGACAGATACGCAGTATTTT. Translation: CASSITSGSGTDTQYF.

In its sample, this clone was seen once. The chain couples TRBV5-5 to TRBJ2-4; D may be TRBD1 (6 bases). Germline loops: CDR1 SGHKS, CDR2 YYEKEE (reference sequence). V lost 4 bases, J lost 4 bases, and 15 bases lay in between. The CDR3 consists of 15 residues. The CDR3 reads CASSTDRTTKNIQYF. The CDR3 bases are TGTGCCAGCAGCACCGACAGGACGACGAAAAACATTCAGTACTTC.

This clone turned up a few times. This rearrangement joins TRBV6-5 to TRBJ2-7, with 7 positions matching TRBD1. The germline V gene encodes CDR1 MNHEY and CDR2 SVGAGI. Germline trimming cut 8 bases from V and 6 bases from J; bases unmatched to any gene: 13. The CDR3 is made up of 14 amino acids. The CDR3 DNA sequence: TGTGCCAGCCAGAGGGGGCAAGAGGGCTCCGAGCAGTACTTC. As protein: CASQRGQEGSEQYF.

V and J are TRBV5-4 and TRBJ1-1, with unresolved D. Germline CDR1 reads SGHNT; CDR2 reads YYREEE (reference sequence). Trimming removed 1 base at V and 1 base at J, with 5 bases between. The CDR3 totals 13 residues. The CDR3 sequence: CASSLNPNTEAFF. CDR3 sequence (DNA): TGTGCCAGCAGCTTGAACCCGAACACTGAAGCTTTCTTT. Supplemented by reference TRBV5-4 and TRBJ1-1, the full variable domain reads ETGVTQSPTHLIKTRGQQVTLRCSSQSGHNTVSWYQQALGQGPQFIFQYYREEENGRGNFPPRFSGLQFPNYSSELNVNALELDDSALYLCASSLNPNTEAFFGQGTRLTVV.

The CDR3 DNA reads TGTGCCAGCAGCCACAGGACCCTGAACACCGGGGAGCTGTTTTTT. Its translation is CASSHRTLNTGELFF. This chain joins TRBV11-1 and TRBJ2-2, with a possible D match to TRBD1 (5 bases). The CDR3 has 15 residues. Deletions cut 5 bases from V and 1 base from J, with 11 bases between. Germline-derived CDR1 and CDR2 are SGHAT and FQDESV (reference sequence).

CDR3 coding DNA: TGTGCCAGCAGTTCCCTTAGAGTGACCCAGTACTTC. Protein product: CASSSLRVTQYF. The chain couples TRBV28 to TRBJ2-5; D is ambiguous. Germline lookup yields CDR1 MDHEN and CDR2 SYDVKM. Trimming cost V 4 bases and J 7 bases, with 10 bases left between them. The CDR3 contains 12 residues.

V and J are TRBV6-6 and TRBJ1-4; D not resolved. Trimming took 6 bases from V and 9 from J, leaving 17 bases between them. The CDR3 consists of 14 residues. Per the germline V gene, CDR1 is MNHNY and CDR2 is SVGAGI (reference sequence). The DNA of the CDR3 is TGTGCCAGCAGGGACCCCAGGCTAGGGCAAAAACTGTTTTTT. It codes for CASRDPRLGQKLFF.

The chain carries TRBV7-8 and TRBJ2-5, with D possibly being TRBD2 (6 bases). The CDR3 loop spans 13 amino acids. V lost 1 base and J 3 bases, leaving 6 bases between the germline ends. Germline CDR1 reads SGHVS; CDR2 reads FQNEAQ. The CDR3 region has the DNA TGTGCCAGCAGCTTAGGGGGGGAAGAGACCCAGTACTTC. Protein: CASSLGGEETQYF.

Concerning this clone: One junction end does not reproduce the germline sequence, and a read error may be involved. This chain's CDR3 is CASSLEVYRETQYF. CDR3 nucleotide sequence: TGTGCCAGCAGTTTAGAGGTCTACAGGGAGACCCAGTACTTC. The V gene is TRBV7-9, the J gene TRBJ2-5; perhaps TRBD1 as D (5 bases). The CDR3 runs to 14 residues. Looked up from germline, CDR1 is SEHNR and CDR2 is FQNEAQ (reference sequence).

This clone was recorded once. Here the CDR3 DNA reads TGTGCCAGCAGTTATACGTCACAGGGTCGCGAGCAGTACTTC. Translating gives CASSYTSQGREQYF. The rearrangement joins TRBV6-5 to TRBJ2-7, with D maybe TRBD1 (6 bases). CDR1 MNHEY and CDR2 SVGAGI come from the germline V gene. Trimming cost V 3 bases and J 6 bases, with 15 bases left between them. CDR3 length: 14 amino acids.